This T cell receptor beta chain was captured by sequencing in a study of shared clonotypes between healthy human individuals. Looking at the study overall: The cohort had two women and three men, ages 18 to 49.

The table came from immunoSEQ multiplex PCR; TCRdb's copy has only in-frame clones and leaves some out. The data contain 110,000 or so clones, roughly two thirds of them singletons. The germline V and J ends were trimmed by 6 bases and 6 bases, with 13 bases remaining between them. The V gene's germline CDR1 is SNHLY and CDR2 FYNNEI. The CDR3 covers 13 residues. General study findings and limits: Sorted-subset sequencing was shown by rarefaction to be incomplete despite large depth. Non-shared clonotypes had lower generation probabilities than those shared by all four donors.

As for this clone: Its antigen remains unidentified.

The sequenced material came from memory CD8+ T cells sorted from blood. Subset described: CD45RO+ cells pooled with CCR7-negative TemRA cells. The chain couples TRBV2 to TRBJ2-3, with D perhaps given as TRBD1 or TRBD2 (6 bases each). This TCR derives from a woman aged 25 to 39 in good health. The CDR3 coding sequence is TGTGCCAGCAGGCTACAGGGACTCGATACGCAGTATTTT. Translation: CASRLQGLDTQYF.